The next 6 T cell receptor beta chains were all read from a single sample in a study of T cells in Graves' hyperthyroidism and ophthalmopathy. Researchers amplified the TCR beta CDR3 regions from RNA transcripts. The TCR CDR3 was amplified in a first-round RT-PCR using the HTBI primer set. Using its own MiXCR run on the multiplex PCR reads, TCRdb lists one record per CDR3 protein. The repertoire holds 500,000 to 800,000 distinct CDR3 sequences, with roughly 46% as singletons. The sequenced sample was peripheral blood or thyroid tissue (not recorded which). Source of these receptors: an adult man with Graves' disease, either hyperthyroidism or ophthalmopathy (not recorded which).

This clonotype was picked up one time. This sequence may be a read error, since a much larger clone differs from it by one base. This chain joins TRBV24-1 and TRBJ1-2, with TRBD1 matching over 7 bases. The CDR3 runs 13 residues. Looked up from germline, CDR1 is KGHDR and CDR2 is SFDVKD. V gave up 7 bases and J gave up 2 bases; unmatched junction bases: 3. The CDR3 spells CATSQTGNYGYTF. The CDR3 coding sequence is TGTGCCACCAGCCAGACAGGGAACTATGGCTACACCTTC.

This clonotype showed up just once. The CDR3 sequence: CASSQAAEAFF. The CDR3, as DNA: TGTGCCAGCAGCCAAGCCGCAGAAGCTTTCTTT. The gene calls are TRBV3-1 and TRBJ1-1, with D hard to call. Between the trimmed V and J ends, which lost 1 base and 8 bases, there was a span of 5 bases. This CDR3 contains 11 residues. Germline values: CDR1 LGHDT, CDR2 YNNKEL (reference sequence).

V gene TRBV12-3 or TRBV12-4 combines with J gene TRBJ2-7; TRBD1 agrees at 7 bases. The CDR3 length is 12 residues. Losses at the gene ends were 5 bases for V and 6 bases for J; bases not matched to a gene: 4. The CDR3 is CASSLQGFEQYF. The CDR3 region has the DNA TGTGCCAGCAGTCTACAGGGGTTCGAGCAGTACTTC.

V gene TRBV10-3 combines with J gene TRBJ2-2, with 10 bases identical to TRBD2. Trimming cost V 4 bases and J 3 bases; bases outside gene matches: 5. This CDR3 comprises 16 residues. The germline gives CDR1 ENHRY, CDR2 SYGVKD. The CDR3: CAISVRAGGDTGELFF. For the CDR3, the DNA is TGTGCCATCAGTGTACGAGCGGGGGGGGACACCGGGGAGCTGTTTTTT.

The rearrangement joins TRBV7-9 to TRBJ1-1, with 7 bases lining up with TRBD1. The CDR3 runs 14 residues. J was trimmed by 6 bases and V by 5 bases; bases with no gene match: 9. CDR1 and CDR2 (germline): SEHNR, FQNEAQ (reference sequence). Here the CDR3 DNA reads TGTGCCAGCAGCCGTATCCAGGGGGACGCTGAAGCTTTCTTT. Translated, it gives CASSRIQGDAEAFF.

This clonotype was counted a few times. The J gene is TRBJ2-2, the V gene TRBV20-1; D possibly corresponds to TRBD1 (6 bases). Germline V lookup: CDR1 DFQATT, CDR2 SNEGSKA (reference sequence). The CDR3 consists of 14 residues. The ends were cut back, 4 bases at V and 2 bases at J, with 11 bases in the middle. CDR3 sequence (DNA): TGCAGTGCTAAGGACAGAAGCAACACCGGGGAGCTGTTTTTT. Translation gives CSAKDRSNTGELFF.